These T cell receptor beta chains were read from a single sample in a study of blood T cells in healthy people across ages. One entry per CDR3 protein, called by TCRdb with MiXCR from the 5' RACE reads. This table holds over 1,500,000 distinct CDR3 sequences, about two fifths found once. Material for sequencing was blood. The receptor source for this set is a human donor in good health. CDR3s include the opening cysteine and the closing phenylalanine or tryptophan. A D gene is named only where the DNA matches it firmly. Size is omitted from some rows. Given values are once, few, many or a class for expanded clones.

v_call: TRBV5-1
clone_size: -
d_call: -
j_call: TRBJ2-7
cdr3_aa: CASSLTAGSYEQYF
cdr3_nt: TGTGCCAGCAGCTTAACCGCCGGTTCCTACGAGCAGTACTTC

v_call: TRBV5-5
clone_size: -
d_call: TRBD1
j_call: TRBJ2-1
cdr3_aa: CASSPIGGTGENEQFF
cdr3_nt: TGTGCCAGCAGCCCGATAGGTGGGACAGGTGAGAATGAGCAGTTCTTC

v_call: TRBV12-3/TRBV12-4
clone_size: -
d_call: -
j_call: TRBJ1-1
cdr3_aa: CASSSGLSTEAFF
cdr3_nt: TGTGCCAGCAGCTCAGGGTTGAGCACTGAAGCTTTCTTT

v_call: TRBV24-1
clone_size: -
d_call: TRBD1
j_call: TRBJ2-7
cdr3_aa: CATSRDRDYEQYF
cdr3_nt: TGTGCCACCAGCCGGGACAGGGACTACGAGCAGTACTTC

v_call: TRBV5-1
clone_size: few
d_call: TRBD1
j_call: TRBJ1-2
cdr3_aa: CASSEGAGAYGYTF
cdr3_nt: TGCGCCAGCAGCGAGGGGGCAGGGGCCTATGGCTACACCTTC

v_call: TRBV20-1
clone_size: -
d_call: -
j_call: TRBJ2-5
cdr3_aa: CSARARDSFLATQYF
cdr3_nt: TGCAGTGCTAGAGCACGGGACTCGTTTTTAGCGACCCAGTACTTC

v_call: TRBV4-2
clone_size: -
d_call: -
j_call: TRBJ2-5
cdr3_aa: CASSPWAQRKTQYF
cdr3_nt: TGTGCCAGCAGCCCTTGGGCCCAAAGAAAGACCCAGTACTTC

v_call: TRBV20-1
clone_size: -
d_call: TRBD1
j_call: TRBJ2-7
cdr3_aa: CSAWGQGNEQYF
cdr3_nt: TGCAGTGCATGGGGACAGGGGAACGAGCAGTACTTC

v_call: TRBV24-1
clone_size: -
d_call: TRBD2
j_call: TRBJ2-1
cdr3_aa: CATSDVLLADEQFF
cdr3_nt: TGTGCCACCAGTGATGTCCTGCTAGCGGACGAGCAGTTCTTC

v_call: TRBV6-4
clone_size: -
d_call: -
j_call: TRBJ2-3
cdr3_aa: CASSAESDQTQYF
cdr3_nt: TGTGCCAGCAGTGCTGAATCCGATCAGACGCAGTATTTT

v_call: TRBV6-5
clone_size: -
d_call: TRBD1
j_call: TRBJ1-2
cdr3_aa: CASTDPPGQGAGGYTF
cdr3_nt: TGTGCCAGCACCGACCCCCCAGGACAGGGGGCTGGCGGCTACACCTTC

v_call: TRBV5-6
clone_size: -
d_call: TRBD1
j_call: TRBJ2-7
cdr3_aa: CASSRYRTGVYEQYF
cdr3_nt: TGTGCCAGCAGCCGGTACAGGACAGGGGTCTACGAGCAGTACTTC

v_call: TRBV5-1
clone_size: -
d_call: -
j_call: TRBJ1-2
cdr3_aa: CASSARGAHGYTF
cdr3_nt: TGCGCCAGCAGCGCGAGAGGGGCGCATGGCTACACCTTC

v_call: TRBV5-1
clone_size: -
d_call: -
j_call: TRBJ2-7
cdr3_aa: CASRDVRAYEQYF
cdr3_nt: TGCGCCTCCAGGGATGTCCGCGCCTACGAGCAGTACTTC

v_call: TRBV12-3/TRBV12-4
clone_size: -
d_call: TRBD1
j_call: TRBJ1-1
cdr3_aa: CASSTTDRANTEAFF
cdr3_nt: TGTGCCAGCAGCACAACCGACAGGGCGAACACTGAAGCTTTCTTT

v_call: TRBV10-3
clone_size: -
d_call: -
j_call: TRBJ2-3
cdr3_aa: CAISGFRTATDTQYF
cdr3_nt: TGTGCCATCAGCGGGTTCCGGACCGCCACAGATACGCAGTATTTT

v_call: TRBV7-9
clone_size: -
d_call: -
j_call: TRBJ1-2
cdr3_aa: CASTLEAHGYTF
cdr3_nt: TGTGCCAGCACCCTAGAGGCACATGGCTACACCTTC

v_call: TRBV7-2
clone_size: once
d_call: TRBD1
j_call: TRBJ1-1
cdr3_aa: CASSFNFGTVNTEAFF
cdr3_nt: TGTGCCAGCAGCTTTAATTTTGGGACAGTTAACACTGAAGCTTTCTTT

v_call: TRBV7-2
clone_size: -
d_call: -
j_call: TRBJ2-1
cdr3_aa: CASSPSTRLGEQFF
cdr3_nt: TGTGCCAGCAGCCCCTCTACCCGGTTAGGTGAGCAGTTCTTC

v_call: TRBV20-1
clone_size: few
d_call: -
j_call: TRBJ2-4
cdr3_aa: CSYLAVDIQYF
cdr3_nt: TGCAGTTACCTTGCCGTGGACATTCAGTACTTC

v_call: TRBV7-2
clone_size: -
d_call: TRBD2
j_call: TRBJ2-1
cdr3_aa: CASSNEGTSGFNEQFF
cdr3_nt: TGTGCCAGCAGCAACGAAGGGACTAGCGGGTTCAATGAGCAGTTCTTC

v_call: TRBV13
clone_size: few
d_call: -
j_call: TRBJ2-4
cdr3_aa: CASSHRAREQYF
cdr3_nt: TGTGCCAGCAGCCACAGGGCTCGGGAGCAGTACTTC

v_call: TRBV15
clone_size: -
d_call: -
j_call: TRBJ2-5
cdr3_aa: CATSRGMRGGEETQYF
cdr3_nt: TGTGCCACCAGCAGGGGTATGAGGGGCGGTGAAGAGACCCAGTACTTC

v_call: TRBV5-1
clone_size: -
d_call: -
j_call: TRBJ1-4
cdr3_aa: CASSRGGEGEKLFF
cdr3_nt: TGCGCCAGCAGCCGGGGGGGTGAGGGTGAAAAACTGTTTTTT

v_call: TRBV5-1
clone_size: -
d_call: -
j_call: TRBJ2-1
cdr3_aa: CASKRWNNEQFF
cdr3_nt: TGCGCCTCCAAACGCTGGAACAATGAGCAGTTCTTC

v_call: TRBV29-1
clone_size: -
d_call: -
j_call: TRBJ1-4
cdr3_aa: CSGRRGERLFF
cdr3_nt: TGCAGCGGAAGAAGAGGGGAAAGACTGTTTTTT

v_call: TRBV5-1
clone_size: -
d_call: -
j_call: TRBJ2-3
cdr3_aa: CASSLAQLSTDTQYF
cdr3_nt: TGCGCCAGCAGCTTGGCCCAATTAAGCACAGATACGCAGTATTTT

v_call: TRBV28
clone_size: few
d_call: -
j_call: TRBJ1-5
cdr3_aa: CASSSPGQINQPQHF
cdr3_nt: TGTGCCAGCAGTTCCCCCGGACAGATCAATCAGCCCCAGCATTTT

v_call: TRBV10-3
clone_size: -
d_call: -
j_call: TRBJ2-3
cdr3_aa: CAISASTGPGRRGNEDTQYF
cdr3_nt: TGTGCCATCAGTGCATCGACAGGGCCCGGAAGGAGGGGGAATGAGGATACGCAGTATTTT

v_call: TRBV10-3
clone_size: -
d_call: TRBD1
j_call: TRBJ1-6
cdr3_aa: CAISQQGNSYNSPLHF
cdr3_nt: TGTGCCATCAGCCAACAGGGGAACTCCTATAATTCACCCCTCCACTTT

v_call: TRBV6-5
clone_size: -
d_call: -
j_call: TRBJ1-2
cdr3_aa: CASSYSEGVGYTF
cdr3_nt: TGTGCCAGCAGTTACTCGGAAGGGGTTGGCTACACCTTC

v_call: TRBV7-2
clone_size: few
d_call: TRBD1
j_call: TRBJ1-2
cdr3_aa: CASSFKISGQGASFGYGYTF
cdr3_nt: TGTGCCAGCAGCTTTAAGATTTCAGGACAGGGGGCTTCGTTTGGCTATGGCTACACCTTC

v_call: TRBV10-3
clone_size: -
d_call: -
j_call: TRBJ1-6
cdr3_aa: CAISDFPQAPDSPLHF
cdr3_nt: TGTGCCATCAGTGACTTCCCGCAGGCGCCCGACTCACCCCTCCACTTT

v_call: TRBV6-6
clone_size: -
d_call: -
j_call: TRBJ2-5
cdr3_aa: CASSIGAGNEETQYF
cdr3_nt: TGTGCCAGCAGCATAGGGGCGGGGAACGAAGAGACCCAGTACTTC

v_call: TRBV4-1
clone_size: -
d_call: TRBD1
j_call: TRBJ2-1
cdr3_aa: CASSQVGTAYNEQFF
cdr3_nt: TGCGCCAGCAGCCAAGTAGGGACAGCTTACAATGAGCAGTTCTTC

v_call: TRBV29-1
clone_size: -
d_call: -
j_call: TRBJ1-1
cdr3_aa: CSAGHPNTEAFF
cdr3_nt: TGCAGCGCGGGACACCCAAACACTGAAGCTTTCTTT

v_call: TRBV4-1
clone_size: -
d_call: -
j_call: TRBJ1-1
cdr3_aa: CASSLTRVANTEAFF
cdr3_nt: TGCGCCAGCAGCCTTACCAGGGTTGCGAACACTGAAGCTTTCTTT

v_call: TRBV5-5
clone_size: few
d_call: -
j_call: TRBJ2-7
cdr3_aa: CASLQEVSGDEQYF
cdr3_nt: TGTGCCAGCTTACAGGAAGTGTCAGGGGACGAGCAGTACTTC

v_call: TRBV12-3/TRBV12-4
clone_size: few
d_call: -
j_call: TRBJ2-6
cdr3_aa: CASAFRSGANVLTF
cdr3_nt: TGTGCCTCCGCGTTCCGGTCCGGGGCCAACGTCCTGACTTTC

v_call: TRBV2
clone_size: -
d_call: -
j_call: TRBJ1-2
cdr3_aa: CASKGRGHPINYGYTF
cdr3_nt: TGTGCCAGCAAGGGAAGGGGACACCCGATTAACTATGGCTACACCTTC

v_call: TRBV7-2
clone_size: -
d_call: TRBD1
j_call: TRBJ1-1
cdr3_aa: CASSSMYRGTEAFF
cdr3_nt: TGTGCCAGCAGCTCGATGTACAGGGGCACTGAAGCTTTCTTT

v_call: TRBV24-1
clone_size: -
d_call: TRBD1
j_call: TRBJ2-3
cdr3_aa: CATGTPGQDYTQYF
cdr3_nt: TGTGCCACTGGGACTCCGGGACAGGACTATACGCAGTATTTT

v_call: TRBV3-1
clone_size: -
d_call: TRBD1
j_call: TRBJ1-1
cdr3_aa: CASTVTGGTEAFF
cdr3_nt: TGTGCCAGCACCGTAACAGGGGGCACTGAAGCTTTCTTT

v_call: TRBV4-3
clone_size: -
d_call: -
j_call: TRBJ1-1
cdr3_aa: CASSQDFGGEEAFF
cdr3_nt: TGCGCCAGCAGCCAAGATTTTGGGGGTGAGGAAGCTTTCTTT

v_call: TRBV7-2
clone_size: -
d_call: -
j_call: TRBJ1-5
cdr3_aa: CASSLNPGRSNQPQHF
cdr3_nt: TGTGCCAGCAGCTTAAATCCCGGTCGTAGCAATCAGCCCCAGCATTTT

v_call: TRBV11-1
clone_size: few
d_call: -
j_call: TRBJ2-7
cdr3_aa: CASSTDNRPYEQYF
cdr3_nt: TGTGCCAGCAGCACCGACAATAGACCCTACGAGCAGTACTTC

v_call: TRBV3-1
clone_size: -
d_call: -
j_call: TRBJ2-7
cdr3_aa: CVSSQRLARLYEQYF
cdr3_nt: TGTGTCAGCAGCCAACGGTTGGCCAGACTCTACGAGCAGTACTTC

v_call: TRBV7-2
clone_size: -
d_call: TRBD2
j_call: TRBJ2-7
cdr3_aa: CASSYSGGAGEQYF
cdr3_nt: TGTGCCAGCAGCTATAGCGGGGGGGCGGGAGAGCAGTACTTC

v_call: TRBV9
clone_size: few
d_call: TRBD1
j_call: TRBJ2-7
cdr3_aa: CASSLGGDRGYEQYF
cdr3_nt: TGTGCCAGCAGCCTTGGGGGGGACAGGGGCTACGAGCAGTACTTC

v_call: TRBV20-1
clone_size: -
d_call: -
j_call: TRBJ2-5
cdr3_aa: CSAPDGGVQYF
cdr3_nt: TGCAGTGCTCCCGACGGTGGGGTGCAGTACTTC

v_call: TRBV13
clone_size: -
d_call: TRBD1
j_call: TRBJ1-2
cdr3_aa: CASSGGTVNGYTF
cdr3_nt: TGTGCCAGCAGCGGAGGGACAGTAAATGGCTACACCTTC

v_call: TRBV9
clone_size: -
d_call: TRBD1
j_call: TRBJ1-5
cdr3_aa: CASSLQGTPNQPQHF
cdr3_nt: TGTGCCAGCAGTCTACAGGGGACCCCCAATCAGCCCCAGCATTTT

v_call: TRBV29-1
clone_size: many
d_call: -
j_call: TRBJ2-7
cdr3_aa: CSVENSPYEQYF
cdr3_nt: TGCAGCGTTGAGAACTCGCCCTACGAGCAGTACTTC